These 3 T cell receptor beta chains share one sample of origin, sequenced in a study of HIV-infected patients and healthy controls. The repertoire came from unfractionated whole blood and reflected all unsorted peripheral T cells. cDNA was made from about 510 ng RNA using alpha and beta constant primers. Alpha and beta chain libraries were made separately by chain-specific third strand synthesis with multiplexing indices. TCRdb used MiXCR to reprocess the 5' RACE reads, holding one entry per CDR3 protein. Seen here are under 6,500 distinct CDR3 sequences, under 30% observed once, and the top ten hold 24%. Source: blood, taken before antiretroviral therapy. The receptor set was obtained from an adult with HIV infection.

This clonotype appeared many times. The genes are TRBV6-5 and TRBJ1-1, with D maybe TRBD1 (5 bases). CDR1 is MNHEY and CDR2 is SVGAGI in the germline V gene. CDR3 length: 14 residues. Trimming removed 0 bases at V and 7 bases at J, with 12 bases between. The CDR3 is CASSYSEGVSEAFF. DNA for the CDR3: TGTGCCAGCAGTTACTCGGAAGGGGTTAGTGAAGCTTTCTTT.

The V and J genes are TRBV12-3 or TRBV12-4 and TRBJ2-3, with a tentative D call TRBD2 (6 bases). Trimming stripped 6 bases from V and 5 bases from J, with 24 bases between. There are 17 residues in the CDR3. The CDR3 region is CASSRGPGLRLGDTQYF. DNA of the CDR3: TGTGCCAGCAGCCGGGGCCCGGGACTCCGACTTGGAGATACGCAGTATTTT.

This clonotype ranks as medium-sized. The genes are TRBV6-2 or TRBV6-3 and TRBJ2-1; 12 bases align to TRBD1. The germline V gene encodes CDR1 MNHEY and CDR2 SVGEGT. CDR3 length equals 17 residues. The V gene end was trimmed by 3 bases and the J gene end by 8 bases; junction bases not matched to a gene: 11. In DNA, the CDR3 is TGTGCCAGCAGTTATAGCTGGCGGGACAGGGGGCGAGATGAGCAGTTCTTC. It encodes CASSYSWRDRGRDEQFF.